These 18 T cell receptor beta chains share one sample of origin, sequenced in a study of blood T cells in healthy people across ages. Then a second PCR, running about 7 to 11 cycles, was carried out with a sample-barcoded 5' primer and a J-beta primer mix. One entry per CDR3 protein, called by TCRdb with MiXCR from the 5' RACE reads. The table records over a million distinct CDR3 sequences, approximately 43% of them present only once. Material for sequencing was blood. Every receptor here comes from a young woman in good health.

The chain links TRBV7-3 to TRBJ1-2; D is ambiguous. The germline V gene encodes CDR1 SGHTA and CDR2 FQGTGA. This CDR3 spans 15 amino acids. Deletions cut 1 base from V and 1 base from J, with 10 bases between. The CDR3 protein is CASSLIPGSNYGYTF. The CDR3 nucleotides read TGTGCCAGCAGCTTAATACCCGGGAGTAACTATGGCTACACCTTC.

The rearrangement uses TRBV9 and TRBJ1-2; a weak D match, TRBD1 (5 bases). The CDR3 sequence is 16 residues long. Trimming shortened V by 0 bases and J by 0 bases, and 12 bases separated the two germline ends. The V gene's germline CDR1 is SGDLS and CDR2 YYNGEE. CDR3 residues: CASSVGTGLPNYGYTF. The CDR3 nucleotides are TGTGCCAGCAGCGTAGGAACGGGGCTACCTAACTATGGCTACACCTTC.

The chain couples TRBV5-6 to TRBJ2-5; 9 bases line up with TRBD2. The CDR3 runs 16 residues. Trimming took 5 bases from V and 3 from J; bases not matched to a gene: 11. From germline, CDR1 is SGHDT and CDR2 YYEEEE. The CDR3 sequence is CASRSPRTSAEETQYF. CDR3 coding DNA: TGTGCCAGCAGATCACCCCGGACTAGCGCCGAAGAGACCCAGTACTTC.

The J gene is TRBJ2-2, the V gene TRBV2, with D uncertain. The CDR3 has 11 residues. The germline V gene encodes CDR1 SNHLY and CDR2 FYNNEI. V was trimmed by 4 bases and J by 13 bases, leaving 10 bases between them. The DNA for the CDR3 is TGTGCCAGCAGTGCGGCGGAGTGGCTGTTTTTT. Translation gives CASSAAEWLFF. The variable domain in full, completed from reference TRBV2 and TRBJ2-2, reads EPEVTQTPSHQVTQMGQEVILRCVPISNHLYFYWYRQILGQKVEFLVSFYNNEISEKSEIFDDQFSVERPDGSNFTLKIRSTKLEDSAMYFCASSAAEWLFFGEGSRLTVL.

J is TRBJ1-2 and V is TRBV27; 10 bases are a match to TRBD1. V shed 5 bases, J shed 8 bases, and the junction held 14 bases outside the gene matches. The CDR3 length is 16 residues. CDR1 and CDR2 from the germline V gene are MNHEY and SMNVEV (reference sequence). In nucleotides, the CDR3 is TGTGCCAGCAGTCGCTCGACAGGGGGCGCCCATGTAGGCTACACCTTC. Residues: CASSRSTGGAHVGYTF.

CDR3 protein: CASFRPGTGIRYGYTF. Written as DNA, the CDR3 is TGTGCCAGCTTTCGTCCCGGGACAGGGATACGATATGGCTACACCTTC. The V call is TRBV18, the J call TRBJ1-2; 9 bases fit TRBD1. J gave up 5 bases and V 7 bases, and 14 bases lay outside the gene matches. CDR3 length: 16 amino acids. The germline gives CDR1 KGHSH, CDR2 LQKENI.

The chain links TRBV9 to TRBJ1-3, with 9 bases identical to TRBD1. The CDR3 sequence is 15 residues long. V shed 3 bases and J 2 bases; nucleotides not matched to a gene: 3. Per the germline V gene, CDR1 is SGDLS and CDR2 is YYNGEE. CDR3 region: CASSERQGAGNTIYF. CDR3 sequence (DNA): TGTGCCAGCAGCGAGCGACAGGGGGCTGGAAACACCATATATTTT.

This chain joins TRBV7-2 and TRBJ1-1; no definite D call. From germline, CDR1 is SGHTA and CDR2 FQGNSA. The CDR3 runs 13 residues. Trimming stripped 3 bases from V and 7 bases from J, with 12 bases between. CDR3 DNA: TGTGCCAGCAGCTTCGAGACCGGCAATGAAGCTTTCTTT. Protein product: CASSFETGNEAFF.

The CDR3 here is CASSLVRLAGYNEQYF. The DNA of the CDR3 is TGTGCCAGCAGCTTAGTAAGACTAGCGGGGTACAATGAGCAGTACTTC. The chain is built from TRBV7-8 and TRBJ2-1; 11 nucleotides agree with TRBD2. Near its end, the DNA agrees better with TRBJ2-7, so the J call may be wrong. Germline V CDR1 and CDR2: SGHVS, FQNEAQ. This CDR3 comprises 16 residues.

V gene TRBV20-1 combines with J gene TRBJ1-1; D is uncertain. V was pared by 6 bases and J by 4 bases, with 9 bases between. CDR1 DFQATT and CDR2 SNEGSKA come from the germline V gene (reference sequence). This CDR3 is built from 11 residues. CDR3 region: CSAPESTEAFF. The CDR3 DNA reads as TGCAGTGCACCCGAGAGCACTGAAGCTTTCTTT.

This clonotype came up a few times. The V and J genes are TRBV12-3 or TRBV12-4 and TRBJ1-2, with D possibly being TRBD1 (5 bases). This CDR3 has 12 amino acids. V was shortened by 4 bases and J by 9 bases, with 12 bases between the two germline ends. The CDR3 nucleotides read TGTGCCAGCAGTTGGATGGGGGAAAGCTACACCTTC. As protein: CASSWMGESYTF.

With respect to this clonotype: This clone may be a read error of a much larger clone one base away. The chain recombines TRBV6-1 with TRBJ1-2, with 7 bases aligning to TRBD1. CDR3 size: 12 residues. Germline assignment: CDR1 MNHNS and CDR2 SASEGT. CDR3: CVSSDRDRGYTF. The CDR3 nucleotides read TGTGTCAGCAGTGACAGGGACCGGGGCTACACCTTC.

This rearrangement joins TRBV6-6 to TRBJ2-5, with TRBD1 identical over 9 bases. Germline CDR1 reads MNHNY; CDR2 reads SVGAGI (reference sequence). J lost 7 bases, V lost 0 bases, and 9 bases had no gene match. There are 16 residues in the CDR3. The CDR3 sequence is CASSYSDRGFVRTQYF. CDR3 DNA: TGTGCCAGCAGTTACTCGGACAGGGGTTTTGTTCGGACCCAGTACTTC.

J is TRBJ2-3 and V is TRBV20-1; 8 bases agree with TRBD2. Per germline, CDR1 DFQATT and CDR2 SNEGSKA (reference sequence). The CDR3 spans 18 residues. Trimming cost V 6 bases and J 6 bases; bases outside gene matches: 23. Here the CDR3 DNA reads TGCAGTGCCCTAGCTCTCATAGGGGCGGGAGGACGGGTGGATACGCAGTATTTT. This translates into CSALALIGAGGRVDTQYF.

This clonotype was recorded a few times. The chain carries TRBV4-3 and TRBJ2-7, with 8 bases identical to TRBD2. Unmatched junction bases numbered 3, after V lost 1 base and J lost 4 bases. Germline V gene sequence: CDR1 LGHNA, CDR2 YSLEER. This CDR3 is 14 amino acids long. CDR3 nucleotide sequence: TGCGCCAGCAGCCAAGGCTCTAGCGGGTACGAGCAGTACTTC. Translating gives CASSQGSSGYEQYF.

The chain recombines TRBV7-2 with TRBJ1-4, with 7 bases matching TRBD1. This CDR3 spans 15 amino acids. Germline V CDR1 and CDR2: SGHTA, FQGNSA. The ends lost 6 bases at V and 6 bases at J; junction bases unmatched: 10. CDR3 coding DNA: TGTGCCAGCAGTAATACCGGGACAGCACATGAAAAACTGTTTTTT. Translated, it gives CASSNTGTAHEKLFF. Supplemented by reference TRBV7-2 and TRBJ1-4, the full variable domain reads GAGVSQSPSNKVTEKGKDVELRCDPISGHTALYWYRQSLGQGLEFLIYFQGNSAPDKSGLPSDRFSAERTGGSVSTLTIQRTQQEDSAVYLCASSNTGTAHEKLFFGSGTQLSVL.

This clonotype was detected a few times. The gene calls are TRBV29-1 and TRBJ2-1; TRBD2 matches 11 bases. CDR1 and CDR2 (germline): SQVTM, ANQGSEA. This CDR3 comprises 13 residues. The trim removed 8 bases at V and 7 bases at J, leaving 7 bases unmatched. The CDR3 coding sequence is TGCAGCCAAACGAGACTAGCGGGAAATGAGCAGTTCTTC. Amino acids: CSQTRLAGNEQFF.

This rearrangement joins TRBV5-1 to TRBJ1-6, with unresolved D. V was clipped by 4 bases and J by 14 bases, with 16 bases between them. The CDR3 contains 13 residues. The germline V gene has CDR1 SGHRS and CDR2 YFSETQ. CDR3: CASSADRLGALHF. The CDR3 nucleotides are TGCGCCAGCAGCGCGGACCGCCTGGGAGCCCTCCACTTT.